Following are 26 T cell receptor beta chains from one sample sequenced in a study of shared clonotypes between healthy human individuals. Positively selected for CCR7, the CD45RO-negative cells used as naive CD8 cells excluded terminally differentiated effector memory CD45RA+ cells. TCRdb's copy holds only in-frame clones and misses some; the assay was immunoSEQ multiplex PCR. The profile shows some 2.1 million clones, about 93% of them singletons. The source material was naive CD8+ T cells from PBMCs. The receptors shown here come from a man younger than 35 in good health. Some clones in this sample may be carry-over from other donors' samples.

The V call is TRBV27, the J call TRBJ2-7, with D perhaps being TRBD1 or TRBD2 (5 bases each). CDR3 length: 12 amino acids. Germline loops: CDR1 MNHEY, CDR2 SMNVEV (reference sequence). V dropped 8 bases and J dropped 2 bases, with 10 bases sitting between them. The CDR3 nucleotides are TGTGCCAGCTACCGGGACCCCTACGAGCAGTACTTC. Translating it yields CASYRDPYEQYF.

The rearrangement uses TRBV7-9 and TRBJ1-1; tentatively, D is TRBD1 (5 bases). The V and J ends lost 0 bases and 2 bases respectively, with 16 bases between them. The CDR3 spans 17 residues. Germline V gives CDR1 SEHNR, CDR2 FQNEAQ (reference sequence). CDR3 in amino acids: CASSLASEGPLNTEAFF. The CDR3 DNA reads TGTGCCAGCAGCTTAGCCAGTGAGGGGCCTCTCAACACTGAAGCTTTCTTT.

J is TRBJ1-2 and V is TRBV7-8, with TRBD1 matching over 7 bases. This CDR3 is built from 16 residues. From germline, CDR1 is SGHVS and CDR2 FQNEAQ. The J segment lost 2 bases and the V segment lost 5 bases, leaving 11 bases of the junction unmatched. CDR3 amino acids: CASSLLGGTANYGYTF. The DNA for the CDR3 is TGTGCCAGCAGCCTGCTTGGGGGGACAGCGAACTATGGCTACACCTTC.

The chain combines TRBV5-1 with TRBJ2-7; D not resolved. Germline-derived CDR1 and CDR2 are SGHRS and YFSETQ. CDR3 length: 14 amino acids. The V and J ends lost 6 bases and 1 base respectively, with 14 bases between them. The DNA for the CDR3 is TGCGCCAGCACCGATCCGAAGGAATCCTACGAGCAGTACTTC. Protein: CASTDPKESYEQYF.

V usage is TRBV28 and J usage is TRBJ2-7; the D gene is possibly TRBD1 (6 bases). Trimming removed 5 bases at V and 5 bases at J, with 22 bases between. Germline loops: CDR1 MDHEN, CDR2 SYDVKM. The CDR3 length is 16 residues. Here the CDR3 DNA reads TGTGCCAGCAGTCATGACGGCCAGGGGCTAAGGGACGAGCAGTACTTC. Protein product: CASSHDGQGLRDEQYF.

CDR3: CASSPLAEGTDTQYF. As DNA, the CDR3 is TGTGCCAGCAGCCCTTTAGCGGAAGGCACAGATACGCAGTATTTT. The chain is built from TRBV14 and TRBJ2-3; tentatively, D is TRBD2 (6 bases). The V and J ends lost 4 bases and 1 base respectively, with 12 bases between them. The CDR3 contains 15 residues. Germline V CDR1 and CDR2: SGHDN, FVKESK.

The chain has TRBV9 and TRBJ2-7; D remains unclear. Trimming removed 4 bases at V and 3 bases at J, with 14 bases between. The CDR3 is 14 amino acids. Germline CDR1 reads SGDLS; CDR2 reads YYNGEE. The CDR3 nucleotides read TGTGCCAGCAGCAATCCAAATAACATCTACGAGCAGTACTTC. As protein: CASSNPNNIYEQYF.

The chain is built from TRBV10-3 and TRBJ2-3; D gene uncertain. The germline gives CDR1 ENHRY, CDR2 SYGVKD. The CDR3 loop spans 12 amino acids. V lost 4 bases to trimming and J lost 0 bases, with 2 bases between them. CDR3 region: CAISGSTDTQYF. The CDR3 DNA sequence: TGTGCCATCAGTGGAAGCACAGATACGCAGTATTTT.

The rearrangement joins TRBV11-1 to TRBJ2-1, with a weak D call TRBD1 (5 bases). Germline CDR1 SGHAT, CDR2 FQDESV (reference sequence). The CDR3 consists of 14 residues. The V end was cut by 4 bases, the J end by 0 bases, with 7 bases between. Here the CDR3 DNA reads TGTGCCAGCAGCTCCCAGGGCTCCTACAATGAGCAGTTCTTC. Encoded protein: CASSSQGSYNEQFF.

This chain uses TRBV5-1 with TRBJ1-1; no clear D gene. The CDR3 sequence is 13 residues long. Germline V CDR1 and CDR2: SGHRS, YFSETQ. V shed 0 bases and J shed 7 bases, with 10 bases lying between them. In DNA, the CDR3 is TGCGCCAGCAGCTTGGGCCAGCCCTTTGAAGCTTTCTTT. It translates to CASSLGQPFEAFF. The full variable domain, completed using reference TRBV5-1 and TRBJ1-1, is KAGVTQTPRYLIKTRGQQVTLSCSPISGHRSVSWYQQTPGQGLQFLFEYFSETQRNKGNFPGRFSGRQFSNSRSEMNVSTLELGDSALYLCASSLGQPFEAFFGQGTRLTVV.

This chain joins TRBV11-2 and TRBJ2-7, with a tentative D call TRBD2 (7 bases). Trimming removed 2 bases from V and 2 bases from J, with 16 bases in between. CDR3 length: 16 amino acids. The germline CDR1 and CDR2 sequences are SGHAT and FQNNGV. CDR3 residues: CASSLYGGGVAYEQYF. The CDR3 nucleotides read TGTGCCAGCAGCTTATATGGGGGGGGCGTAGCCTACGAGCAGTACTTC.

The CDR3 loop is CSVRGPPRPDNGNTIYF. The CDR3 coding sequence is TGCAGCGTTCGCGGGCCTCCTAGACCGGACAATGGAAACACCATATATTTT. The V gene is TRBV29-1, the J gene TRBJ1-3, with D maybe TRBD1 (5 bases). Trimming took off 5 bases at V and 3 bases at J, with 23 bases between the two ends. The CDR3 is 17 amino acids. Germline CDR1 reads SQVTM; CDR2 reads ANQGSEA.

V and J are TRBV28 and TRBJ2-7; TRBD2 is a possible D gene (5 bases). There are 16 residues in the CDR3. The germline V gene has CDR1 MDHEN and CDR2 SYDVKM. Trimming removed 5 bases from V and 5 bases from J, with 22 bases in between. The DNA of the CDR3 is TGTGCCAGCAGTACCTCCGGGATAGGGCCCGTCAACGAGCAGTACTTC. Translated, it gives CASSTSGIGPVNEQYF.

V is TRBV7-9 and J is TRBJ1-1, with 12 nucleotides matching TRBD1. J lost 3 bases, V lost 5 bases, and 13 bases had no gene match. In germline, CDR1 is SEHNR, CDR2 FQNEAQ (reference sequence). This CDR3 spans 18 amino acids. CDR3 sequence: CASSPGGTGGALDTEAFF. CDR3 in DNA: TGTGCCAGCAGCCCTGGGGGGACAGGGGGCGCGTTGGACACTGAAGCTTTCTTT.

The chain is built from TRBV13 and TRBJ2-7; D is unclear. Germline CDR1 is PRHDT and CDR2 is FYEKMQ (reference sequence). V was trimmed by 6 bases and J by 3 bases, leaving 15 bases between them. The CDR3 totals 14 residues. The CDR3 sequence is CASSHPQARYEQYF. CDR3 DNA sequence: TGTGCCAGCAGTCACCCTCAGGCCCGCTACGAGCAGTACTTC. The whole variable domain, remainder taken from reference TRBV13 and TRBJ2-7, is AAGVIQSPRHLIKEKRETATLKCYPIPRHDTVYWYQQGPGQDPQFLISFYEKMQSDKGSIPDRFSAQQFSDYHSELNMSSLELGDSALYFCASSHPQARYEQYFGPGTRLTVT.

This rearrangement joins TRBV5-1 to TRBJ2-7; D is perhaps TRBD1 (8 bases). This CDR3 is built from 23 residues. V was pared by 4 bases and J by 2 bases, with 40 bases between. Germline CDR1 and CDR2: SGHRS and YFSETQ. The CDR3: CASSPRGGTGPLAHHALPYEQYF. CDR3 nucleotides: TGCGCCAGCAGCCCCCGGGGAGGGACAGGTCCTTTAGCACACCATGCTTTACCCTACGAGCAGTACTTC. The variable domain in full, completed from reference TRBV5-1 and TRBJ2-7, reads KAGVTQTPRYLIKTRGQQVTLSCSPISGHRSVSWYQQTPGQGLQFLFEYFSETQRNKGNFPGRFSGRQFSNSRSEMNVSTLELGDSALYLCASSPRGGTGPLAHHALPYEQYFGPGTRLTVT.

J is TRBJ2-7 and V is TRBV28, with D maybe TRBD1 (7 bases). Germline V gene data show CDR1 as MDHEN and CDR2 as SYDVKM. Trimming removed 2 bases at V and 7 bases at J, with 18 bases between. The CDR3 consists of 15 residues. This CDR3 is CASSLPGGSAWEQYF. Here the CDR3 DNA reads TGTGCCAGCAGTTTACCAGGGGGGTCCGCTTGGGAGCAGTACTTC.

This chain joins TRBV2 and TRBJ2-7; D might be TRBD2 (6 bases). This CDR3 comprises 15 residues. Trimming shortened V by 3 bases and J by 2 bases, and 14 bases separated the two germline ends. Germline CDR1 SNHLY, CDR2 FYNNEI. The CDR3, as DNA: TGTGCCAGCAGTGATTGGGGAGGAGTGACCTACGAGCAGTACTTC. Translated, it gives CASSDWGGVTYEQYF.

This clone was counted once. V gene TRBV9 combines with J gene TRBJ2-4, with no clear D. The germline V gene has CDR1 SGDLS and CDR2 YYNGEE. The CDR3 is 15 residues long. The V gene lost 0 bases and the J gene lost 8 bases, with 15 bases spanning the gap. The CDR3 DNA sequence: TGTGCCAGCAGCGTAGGGTCTTTAGGATCAGACATTCAGTACTTC. Residues: CASSVGSLGSDIQYF. Full variable domain (remainder filled in from reference TRBV9 and TRBJ2-4): DSGVTQTPKHLITATGQRVTLRCSPRSGDLSVYWYQQSLDQGLQFLIQYYNGEERAKGNILERFSAQQFPDLHSELNLSSLELGDSALYFCASSVGSLGSDIQYFGAGTRLSVL.

The V gene is TRBV29-1, the J gene TRBJ2-7, with D possibly being TRBD2 (5 bases). V lost 5 bases and J lost 9, with 17 bases in between. Germline V lookup: CDR1 SQVTM, CDR2 ANQGSEA. The CDR3 spans 12 residues. CDR3 nucleotides: TGCAGCGTTCTAGCTGACCCGGATGGGCAGTACTTC. Encoded protein: CSVLADPDGQYF.

In this sample, this clone turned up once. V gene TRBV5-4 combines with J gene TRBJ2-1, with TRBD2 matching 10 bases. Looked up from germline, CDR1 is SGHNT and CDR2 is YYREEE (reference sequence). Germline trimming cut 1 base from V and 8 bases from J; bases unmatched to any gene: 6. This CDR3 comprises 15 residues. CDR3 nucleotide sequence: TGTGCCAGCAGCTTGTCACTAGCGGGAAGACATGAGCAGTTCTTC. This translates into CASSLSLAGRHEQFF.

The chain combines TRBV19 with TRBJ2-1; D may be TRBD2 (5 bases). V was clipped by 6 bases and J by 3 bases, with 9 bases between them. The CDR3 is 13 amino acids. Germline CDR1 reads LNHDA; CDR2 reads SQIVND (reference sequence). The CDR3 sequence: CASSLEGYNEQFF. The CDR3 nucleotides are TGTGCCAGTAGCCTCGAGGGCTACAATGAGCAGTTCTTC.

A note on this clone: The same CDR3 can be traced to other DNA sequences in this sample. The V and J genes are TRBV5-1 and TRBJ2-7; the match to TRBD1 covers 9 bases. CDR3 size: 13 residues. Germline V gene sequence: CDR1 SGHRS, CDR2 YFSETQ. J lost 4 bases, V lost 4 bases, and 3 bases had no gene match. Written as DNA, the CDR3 is TGCGCCAGCAGCGTTGGGACAGGGTACGAGCAGTACTTC. It translates to CASSVGTGYEQYF.

This clone has a single count. V gene TRBV5-1 combines with J gene TRBJ1-5, with 7 bases identical to TRBD1. The germline V gene encodes CDR1 SGHRS and CDR2 YFSETQ. This CDR3 has 15 amino acids. V lost 5 bases, J lost 0 bases, and 5 bases stayed unmatched. The CDR3 protein is CASRLGTVSNQPQHF. In nucleotides, the CDR3 is TGCGCCAGCAGGCTTGGGACAGTTAGCAATCAGCCCCAGCATTTT.

The chain uses TRBV7-8 and TRBJ2-1; TRBD2 matches 9 bases. Trimming took 1 base from V and 1 from J; bases not matched to a gene: 2. This CDR3 region has 16 residues. The V gene's germline CDR1 is SGHVS and CDR2 FQNEAQ. CDR3 residues: CASSLDGLASYNEQFF. The CDR3 DNA reads as TGTGCCAGCAGCTTAGATGGACTAGCGTCCTACAATGAGCAGTTCTTC.

This clone was seen a single time. The rearrangement joins TRBV9 to TRBJ1-2; D is possibly TRBD1 (5 bases). This CDR3 has 14 residues. Germline loops: CDR1 SGDLS, CDR2 YYNGEE. Trimming removed 4 bases from V and 4 bases from J, with 14 bases in between. This CDR3 is CASSSSGGLYGYTF. The CDR3 nucleotides are TGTGCCAGCAGCTCAAGCGGGGGTCTCTATGGCTACACCTTC.